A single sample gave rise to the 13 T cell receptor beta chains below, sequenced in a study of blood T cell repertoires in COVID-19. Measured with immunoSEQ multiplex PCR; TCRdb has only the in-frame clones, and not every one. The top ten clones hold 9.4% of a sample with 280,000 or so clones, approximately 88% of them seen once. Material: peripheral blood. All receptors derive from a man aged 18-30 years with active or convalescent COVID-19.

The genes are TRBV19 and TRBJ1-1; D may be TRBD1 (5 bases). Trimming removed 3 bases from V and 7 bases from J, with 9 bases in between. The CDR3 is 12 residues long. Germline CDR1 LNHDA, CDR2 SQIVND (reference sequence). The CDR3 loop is CASSMGDSEAFF. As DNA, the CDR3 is TGTGCCAGTAGTATGGGTGACAGTGAAGCTTTCTTT. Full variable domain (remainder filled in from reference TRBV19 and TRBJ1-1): DGGITQSPKYLFRKEGQNVTLSCEQNLNHDAMYWYRQDPGQGLRLIYYSQIVNDFQKGDIAEGYSVSREKKESFPLTVTSAQKNPTAFYLCASSMGDSEAFFGQGTRLTVV.

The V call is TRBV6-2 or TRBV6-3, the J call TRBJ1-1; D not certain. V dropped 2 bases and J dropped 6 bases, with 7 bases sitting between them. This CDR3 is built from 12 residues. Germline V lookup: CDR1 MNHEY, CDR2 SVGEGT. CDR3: CASSYIRAEAFF. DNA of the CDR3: TGTGCCAGCAGTTACATCCGGGCTGAAGCTTTCTTT.

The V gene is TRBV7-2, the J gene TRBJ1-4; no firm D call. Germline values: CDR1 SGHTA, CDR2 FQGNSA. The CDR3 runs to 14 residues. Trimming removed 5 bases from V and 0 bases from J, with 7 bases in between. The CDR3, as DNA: TGTGCCAGCAGCGCACAATCAACTAATGAAAAACTGTTTTTT. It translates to CASSAQSTNEKLFF.

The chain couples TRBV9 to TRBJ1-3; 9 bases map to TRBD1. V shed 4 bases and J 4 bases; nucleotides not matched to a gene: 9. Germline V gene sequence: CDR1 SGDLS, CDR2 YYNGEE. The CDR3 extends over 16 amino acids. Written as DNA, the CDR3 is TGTGCCAGCAGCAACCCAGGACAGGGGACAGGAAACACCATATATTTT. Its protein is CASSNPGQGTGNTIYF.

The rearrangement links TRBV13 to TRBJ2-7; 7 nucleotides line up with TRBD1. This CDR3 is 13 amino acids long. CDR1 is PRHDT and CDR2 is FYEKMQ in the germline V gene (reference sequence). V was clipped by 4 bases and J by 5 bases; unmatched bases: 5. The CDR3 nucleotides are TGTGCCAGCAGCTCCGGGACAGCCCACGAGCAGTACTTC. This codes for CASSSGTAHEQYF.

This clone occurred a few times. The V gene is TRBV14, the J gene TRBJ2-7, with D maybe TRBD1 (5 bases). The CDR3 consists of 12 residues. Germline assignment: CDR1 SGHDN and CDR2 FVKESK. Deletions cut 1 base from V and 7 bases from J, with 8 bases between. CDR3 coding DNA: TGTGCCAGCAGCCAAGGGGGCTGGGAGCAGTACTTC. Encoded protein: CASSQGGWEQYF.

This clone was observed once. CDR3 residues: CASSYSGRQRQTSYNEQFF. DNA of the CDR3: TGTGCCAGCAGTTACTCCGGGAGACAGAGACAAACCTCCTACAATGAGCAGTTCTTC. This chain links TRBV6-7 with TRBJ2-1, with D maybe TRBD2 (6 bases). TRBV6-7 is designated an ORF whose function remains uncertain. V dropped 0 bases and J dropped 0 bases, with 18 bases sitting between them. This CDR3 spans 19 amino acids.

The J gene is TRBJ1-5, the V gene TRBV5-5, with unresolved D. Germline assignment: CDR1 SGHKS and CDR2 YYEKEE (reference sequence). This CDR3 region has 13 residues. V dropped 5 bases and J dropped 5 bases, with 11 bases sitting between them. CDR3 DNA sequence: TGTGCCAGCAGTTGGACGGAGGATCAGCCCCAGCATTTT. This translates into CASSWTEDQPQHF.

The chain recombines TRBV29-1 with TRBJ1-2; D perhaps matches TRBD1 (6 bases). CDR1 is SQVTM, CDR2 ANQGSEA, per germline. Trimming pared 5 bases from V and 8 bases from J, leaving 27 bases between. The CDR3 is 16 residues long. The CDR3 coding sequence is TGCAGCGTTACCGATACACCTGGCAGGGGCCTTCGGGGCTACACCTTC. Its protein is CSVTDTPGRGLRGYTF.

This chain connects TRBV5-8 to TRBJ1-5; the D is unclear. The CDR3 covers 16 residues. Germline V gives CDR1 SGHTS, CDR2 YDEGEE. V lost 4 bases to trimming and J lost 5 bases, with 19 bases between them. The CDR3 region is CASSPPEVGLDQPQHF. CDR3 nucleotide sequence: TGTGCCAGCAGCCCCCCGGAGGTAGGGTTGGATCAGCCCCAGCATTTT.

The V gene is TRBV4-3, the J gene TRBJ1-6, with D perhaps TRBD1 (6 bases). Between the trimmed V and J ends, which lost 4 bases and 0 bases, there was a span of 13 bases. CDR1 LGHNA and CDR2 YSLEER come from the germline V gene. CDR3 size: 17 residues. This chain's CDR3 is CASSPQLGGSYNSPLHF. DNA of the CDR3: TGCGCCAGCAGCCCGCAGTTAGGGGGCTCCTATAATTCACCCCTCCACTTT.

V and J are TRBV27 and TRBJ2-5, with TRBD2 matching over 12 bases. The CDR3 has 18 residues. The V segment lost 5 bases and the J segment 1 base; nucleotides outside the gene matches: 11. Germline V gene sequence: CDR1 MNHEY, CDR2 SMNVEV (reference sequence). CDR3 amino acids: CASSPYYGLAGPQETQYF. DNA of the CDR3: TGTGCCAGCAGTCCCTACTACGGACTAGCGGGACCCCAAGAGACCCAGTACTTC.

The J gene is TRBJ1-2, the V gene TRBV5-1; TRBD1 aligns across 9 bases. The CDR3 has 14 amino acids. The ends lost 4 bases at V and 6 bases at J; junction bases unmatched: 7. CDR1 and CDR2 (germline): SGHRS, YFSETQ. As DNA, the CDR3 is TGCGCCAGCAGCGGCCTGACAGGGGGGAATGGCTACACCTTC. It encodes CASSGLTGGNGYTF.